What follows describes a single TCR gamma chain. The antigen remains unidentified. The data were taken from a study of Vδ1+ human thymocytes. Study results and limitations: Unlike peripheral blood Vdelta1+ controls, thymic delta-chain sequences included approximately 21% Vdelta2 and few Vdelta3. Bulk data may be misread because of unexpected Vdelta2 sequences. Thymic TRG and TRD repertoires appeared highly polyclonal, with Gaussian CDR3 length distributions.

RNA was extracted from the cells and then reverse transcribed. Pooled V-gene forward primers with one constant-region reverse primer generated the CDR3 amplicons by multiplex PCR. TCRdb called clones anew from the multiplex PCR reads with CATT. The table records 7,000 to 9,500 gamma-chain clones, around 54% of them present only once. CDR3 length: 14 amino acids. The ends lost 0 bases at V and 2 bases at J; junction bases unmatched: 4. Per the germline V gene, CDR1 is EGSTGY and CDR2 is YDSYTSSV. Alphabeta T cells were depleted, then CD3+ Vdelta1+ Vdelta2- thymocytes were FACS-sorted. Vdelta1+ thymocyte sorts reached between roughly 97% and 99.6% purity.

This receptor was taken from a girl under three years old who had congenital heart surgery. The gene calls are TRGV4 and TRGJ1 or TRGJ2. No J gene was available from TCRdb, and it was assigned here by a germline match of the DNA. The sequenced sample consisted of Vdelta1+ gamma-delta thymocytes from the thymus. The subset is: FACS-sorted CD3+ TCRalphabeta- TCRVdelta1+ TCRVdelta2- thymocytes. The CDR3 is CATWDGRHYYKKLF. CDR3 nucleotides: TGTGCCACCTGGGATGGGCGGCATTATTATAAGAAACTCTTT.